This is a list of T cell receptor beta chains from one sample in a study of beta chain features in type 1 diabetes. Repertoires were generated with immunoSEQ multiplex PCR, while TCRdb's copy carries only in-frame clones and drops some. This table has 130,000 or so clones, roughly 17% appearing once. Sequencing was performed on central memory CD4+ T cells from blood. Receptors originate from a man between 18 and 29 years old with type 1 diabetes. CDR3s include the opening cysteine and the closing phenylalanine or tryptophan. A D gene is named only where the DNA matches it firmly. Clone size, where shown, is once, few, many, or a class for clones that have expanded.

V: TRBV11-3; D: -; J: TRBJ2-2; size: -; CDR3: CASTPQGTGELFF; DNA: TGTGCCAGCACCCCCCAAGGGACCGGGGAGCTGTTTTTT
V: TRBV7-9; D: -; J: TRBJ1-1; size: few; CDR3: CASSLMSGHNTEAFF; DNA: TGTGCCAGCAGCTTGATGTCGGGACATAACACTGAAGCTTTCTTT
V: TRBV11-2; D: -; J: TRBJ2-3; size: few; CDR3: CASSFSSTDTQYF; DNA: TGTGCCAGCAGCTTTTCTAGCACAGATACGCAGTATTTT
V: TRBV9; D: TRBD2; J: TRBJ2-7; size: few; CDR3: CASSAGTSGISEQYF; DNA: TGTGCCAGCAGCGCAGGGACTAGCGGGATTTCGGAGCAGTACTTC
V: TRBV9; D: TRBD1; J: TRBJ2-4; size: many; CDR3: CASSVAQGTAVNIQYF; DNA: TGTGCCAGCAGCGTAGCACAGGGGACGGCCGTGAACATTCAGTACTTC
V: TRBV5-4; D: TRBD1; J: TRBJ2-5; size: few; CDR3: CASSNQGAVETQYF; DNA: TGTGCCAGCAGCAACCAGGGGGCTGTAGAGACCCAGTACTTC
V: TRBV5-6; D: TRBD1; J: TRBJ2-2; size: -; CDR3: CASSPLWTGDTGELFF; DNA: TGTGCCAGCAGCCCGCTCTGGACAGGGGACACCGGGGAGCTGTTTTTT
V: TRBV9; D: -; J: TRBJ1-1; size: many; CDR3: CASSVDRLGAGTEAFF; DNA: TGTGCCAGCAGCGTAGACCGACTCGGGGCCGGCACTGAAGCTTTCTTT
V: TRBV29-1; D: -; J: TRBJ2-1; size: many; CDR3: CSVGVGLSIHNEQFF; DNA: TGCAGCGTTGGGGTGGGGCTCTCAATCCACAATGAGCAGTTCTTC
V: TRBV5-1; D: -; J: TRBJ1-3; size: -; CDR3: CASSLEAYSGNTIYF; DNA: TGCGCCAGCAGCTTGGAGGCTTACTCTGGAAACACCATATATTTT
V: TRBV5-4; D: -; J: TRBJ2-3; size: -; CDR3: CASTDRPSASTDTQYF; DNA: TGTGCCAGCACCGACCGGCCCTCCGCATCCACAGATACGCAGTATTTT
V: TRBV4-2; D: -; J: TRBJ2-1; size: -; CDR3: CASSQEYGTYNEQFF; DNA: TGTGCCAGCAGCCAAGAGTATGGAACCTACAATGAGCAGTTCTTC
V: TRBV28; D: -; J: TRBJ2-7; size: few; CDR3: CASSSIHEGSGYEQYF; DNA: TGTGCCAGCAGTTCCATCCACGAGGGCTCGGGATACGAGCAGTACTTC
V: TRBV7-2; D: -; J: TRBJ2-5; size: -; CDR3: CASSLGTLETQYF; DNA: TGTGCCAGCAGCTTAGGGACTCTAGAGACCCAGTACTTC
V: TRBV5-1; D: -; J: TRBJ2-2; size: -; CDR3: CASSLEVGELFF; DNA: TGCGCCAGCAGCTTGGAGGTCGGGGAGCTGTTTTTT
V: TRBV5-1; D: TRBD2; J: TRBJ2-3; size: -; CDR3: CASSPLTSGIPDTQYF; DNA: TGCGCCAGCAGCCCTTTGACTAGCGGGATTCCAGATACGCAGTATTTT
V: TRBV7-9; D: -; J: TRBJ2-7; size: -; CDR3: CATSWAGAGEQYF; DNA: TGTGCCACCAGCTGGGCTGGGGCCGGGGAGCAGTACTTC
V: TRBV7-9; D: TRBD2; J: TRBJ2-5; size: -; CDR3: CASSLQAGVLETQYF; DNA: TGTGCCAGCAGCTTACAGGCGGGAGTATTAGAGACCCAGTACTTC
V: TRBV28; D: -; J: TRBJ1-2; size: -; CDR3: CASSLLPIYTGDGYTF; DNA: TGTGCCAGCAGTTTGTTACCCATTTACACGGGGGATGGCTACACCTTC
V: TRBV18; D: -; J: TRBJ2-5; size: few; CDR3: CASSPEWVSETQYF; DNA: TGTGCCAGCTCGCCGGAGTGGGTATCAGAGACCCAGTACTTC
V: TRBV4-3; D: TRBD2; J: TRBJ2-2; size: few; CDR3: CASSQGASGASGTGELFF; DNA: TGCGCCAGCAGCCAAGGCGCTAGCGGGGCCTCCGGCACCGGGGAGCTGTTTTTT
V: TRBV11-2; D: TRBD1; J: TRBJ1-1; size: few; CDR3: CASSPQGAGTEAFF; DNA: TGTGCCAGCAGCCCCCAGGGGGCTGGCACTGAAGCTTTCTTT
V: TRBV29-1; D: TRBD1; J: TRBJ2-3; size: many; CDR3: CSVLLGQGITDTQYF; DNA: TGCAGCGTTCTACTCGGACAGGGGATCACAGATACGCAGTATTTT
V: TRBV18; D: TRBD1; J: TRBJ2-3; size: -; CDR3: CASSPGQGAGDTQYF; DNA: TGTGCCAGCTCACCGGGACAGGGGGCCGGGGATACGCAGTATTTT
V: TRBV9; D: TRBD2; J: TRBJ2-7; size: -; CDR3: CASSAQLAGDEQYF; DNA: TGTGCCAGCAGCGCCCAGCTAGCGGGGGACGAGCAGTACTTC
V: TRBV6-1; D: TRBD1; J: TRBJ2-3; size: -; CDR3: CASRPGQGRADTQYF; DNA: TGTGCCAGCAGGCCCGGACAGGGGAGGGCAGATACGCAGTATTTT
V: TRBV18; D: -; J: TRBJ1-4; size: -; CDR3: CASSPFKTGVNEKLFF; DNA: TGTGCCAGCTCACCGTTTAAGACAGGAGTTAATGAAAAACTGTTTTTT
V: TRBV29-1; D: -; J: TRBJ2-1; size: -; CDR3: CSVVRPRGQKQFF; DNA: TGCAGCGTCGTCCGTCCGCGGGGGCAAAAGCAGTTCTTC
V: TRBV30; D: -; J: TRBJ1-2; size: few; CDR3: CAWNPGTFSGYTF; DNA: TGTGCCTGGAATCCCGGGACATTCAGTGGCTACACCTTC
V: TRBV7-2; D: TRBD1; J: TRBJ2-2; size: many; CDR3: CASSPGQGDGELFF; DNA: TGTGCCAGCAGCCCCGGACAGGGGGACGGGGAGCTGTTTTTT
V: TRBV15; D: -; J: TRBJ2-3; size: -; CDR3: CATSRDQAGTTDTQYF; DNA: TGTGCCACCAGCAGAGATCAAGCCGGAACCACAGATACGCAGTATTTT
V: TRBV28; D: -; J: TRBJ1-5; size: few; CDR3: CASRYRDTQPQHF; DNA: TGTGCCAGCAGGTACCGGGACACCCAGCCCCAGCATTTT
V: TRBV7-2; D: -; J: TRBJ2-3; size: few; CDR3: CASSPFLQGIADTQYF; DNA: TGTGCCAGCAGCCCCTTCTTACAGGGCATTGCAGATACGCAGTATTTT
V: TRBV30; D: -; J: TRBJ1-5; size: few; CDR3: CAWGRNSNQPQHF; DNA: TGTGCCTGGGGAAGAAATAGCAATCAGCCCCAGCATTTT
V: TRBV19; D: -; J: TRBJ2-1; size: few; CDR3: CASSIARDNEQFF; DNA: TGTGCCAGTAGTATAGCCAGAGACAATGAGCAGTTCTTC
V: TRBV4-1; D: TRBD2; J: TRBJ2-3; size: few; CDR3: CASSQEERGGTDTQYF; DNA: TGCGCCAGCAGCCAAGAGGAGCGGGGTGGCACAGATACGCAGTATTTT
V: TRBV7-2; D: TRBD2; J: TRBJ2-5; size: -; CDR3: CASSRRLAGGSETQYF; DNA: TGTGCCAGCAGCAGAAGGCTAGCGGGAGGTTCAGAGACCCAGTACTTC
V: TRBV15; D: TRBD1; J: TRBJ1-3; size: few; CDR3: CATSPRQGAFSGNTIYF; DNA: TGTGCCACCAGCCCACGACAGGGCGCCTTCTCTGGAAACACCATATATTTT
V: TRBV25-1; D: TRBD1; J: TRBJ1-2; size: few; CDR3: CASSEWGQAISYGYTF; DNA: TGTGCCAGCAGTGAATGGGGACAGGCTATTTCCTATGGCTACACCTTC
V: TRBV7-6; D: TRBD2; J: TRBJ2-1; size: -; CDR3: CASSLDTSGSEQFF; DNA: TGTGCCAGCAGCTTAGACACTAGCGGGAGTGAGCAGTTCTTC
V: TRBV28; D: -; J: TRBJ2-7; size: many; CDR3: CASKIFRGLDEQYF; DNA: TGTGCCAGTAAAATTTTTAGGGGTTTGGACGAGCAGTACTTC